This T cell receptor (beta chain) was sequenced for a study of blood T cell repertoires in COVID-19 (dated by TCRdb to the early 2020s). In terms of the full investigation: Samples covering the acute and convalescent phases of COVID-19 were provided by collaborators in the United States, Italy and Spain. Nearly every sample came with metadata listing a de-identified subject ID, COVID-19 status, age in years and sex. Samples were obtained from the ongoing ImmuneRACE study (first 160 participants) and from over 1,000 subjects provided by 6 global collaborators. The repertoires were released in a freely available public database meant as a resource for research on the immune response to SARS-CoV-2. Where available, HLA class I and class II types were obtained from metadata supplied by the sample provider rather than from assay-based typing. The material from the prospective study consisted of cDNA or gDNA derived from T cells, B-cell-depleted T cells, or PBMCs. The dataset comprised deeply sampled blood TCRbeta repertoires from subjects exposed to, actively infected with, or recovered from COVID-19. What the study reported, not specific to this receptor: The quantity of clinical and demographic metadata differed by source and by participant and was supplied without curation.

In the prospective study, participants were about 18 to 95 years old, resided in approximately 22 geographic areas of the United States, and were enrolled through a virtual design. To assign participants to cohorts, the prospective study relied on clinical history that participants themselves reported in a screening survey and a study questionnaire. For ImmuneRACE Cohort 3, a participant was defined as recovered based on two consecutive negative NP/OP PCR tests, clearance by a healthcare professional, or resolution of symptoms. Mobile phlebotomists in the prospective study collected whole blood, serum and a nasopharyngeal or oropharyngeal swab from every participant. Participants in the prospective study had the option to provide additional blood draws and questionnaires over a roughly 2-month period. Blood samples from the prospective study were shipped frozen or at room temperature prior to DNA extraction.

TCRbeta CDR3 regions were amplified from genomic DNA by means of the immunoSEQ Assay, a bias-controlled multiplex PCR. The published analysis was carried out like this. Within the assay, amplification of reference gene primers was used to estimate how many nucleated cells each sample contained. To quantify the absolute abundance of each unique TCRbeta CDR3 rearrangement, sequence reads were collapsed and filtered. For each sample, productive Simpson clonality was calculated as the square root of Simpson's diversity index across productive rearrangements. Imported from immuneACCESS, the table was reduced by TCRdb to in-frame sequences with V and J called. These copies leave out some clones; in studies compared against another copy, an unresolved V gene accounts for under half, and the cause of the remainder is not known. V and J calls and clone size come straight from that table; D and trimming were deduced from the DNA. This sample comprises fewer than 400,000 clones, 75% to 90% of them detected only once. The ten most abundant clones make up 2.2% of the sample.

As concerns this clone: Its binding antigen is unknown. No base qualities exist here, and no much larger clone lies one base off it.

Trimming leaves V shorter by 3 bases and J shorter by 2 bases, with the junction holding 13 bases beyond the gene matches. Sequences SGHDT (CDR1) and YYEEEE (CDR2) are obtained from the germline V gene. Its CDR3 holds 18 amino acids, cysteine through phenylalanine. Left in the record is the CDR3 DNA by itself, 54 bases read in frame from the first base. Sequenced: PBMCs or T cells enriched from blood (not recorded which). Here the chain combines TRBV5-6 and TRBJ2-3; TRBD1 fits 9 bases in the junction. This TCR was recovered from a man younger than 40 who had recovered from COVID-19. CDR3 protein: CASSSRLKGQGYTDTQYF. The nucleotide sequence reads TGTGCCAGCAGCTCAAGACTAAAGGGACAGGGTTACACAGATACGCAGTATTTT.